A selection of T cell receptor beta chains follows, all from one sample in a study of breast tumors, draining lymph nodes, adjacent tissues. Each CDR3 protein is one row after TCRdb ran MiXCR on the multiplex PCR reads. The repertoire holds about 140,000 distinct CDR3 sequences, with 32% as singletons. What was sequenced was axillary lymph node tissue. Receptors originate from a female donor with breast cancer. Some clones in this sample may be carry-over from other donors' samples. Both conserved end residues are part of each CDR3. The D gene is left open where the match is weak. Some rows have no size entry. The others give once, few or many, or a class for an expanded clone.

j_call d_call clone_size v_call cdr3_aa cdr3_nt
TRBJ2-5 TRBD2 NA TRBV12-3/TRBV12-4 CASSLGGVGGISQETQYF TGTGCCAGCAGTTTAGGAGGGGTGGGGGGGATCTCCCAAGAGACCCAGTACTTC
TRBJ2-3 NA NA TRBV5-4 CASSAGTDTQYF TGTGCCAGCAGCGCCGGGACAGATACGCAGTATTTT
TRBJ1-4 NA NA TRBV29-1 CSGLVERTGLRSDFYEKLFF TGCAGCGGTTTGGTTGAGCGTACGGGTTTGAGGTCGGACTTTTATGAAAAACTGTTTTTT
TRBJ1-6 TRBD1 many TRBV6-1 CASKGQGLHNSPLHF TGTGCCAGCAAGGGACAGGGCCTTCACAATTCACCCCTCCACTTT
TRBJ2-3 TRBD1 many TRBV19 CASSMGQGDTDTQYF TGTGCCAGTAGTATGGGACAGGGGGACACAGATACGCAGTATTTT
TRBJ2-2 NA few TRBV11-2 CASSRTAATTGELFF TGTGCCAGCAGCCGGACAGCCGCGACCACCGGGGAGCTGTTTTTT
TRBJ2-7 NA many TRBV19 CASRGRLYEQYF TGTGCCAGTCGAGGCAGGCTCTACGAGCAGTACTTC
TRBJ2-2 NA many TRBV4-2 CASSQDSRASAGELFF TGTGCCAGCAGCCAAGATTCTCGGGCTAGTGCCGGGGAGCTGTTTTTT
TRBJ1-1 NA NA TRBV5-1 CASSGGFEGTEAFF TGCGCCAGCAGCGGGGGTTTTGAAGGCACTGAAGCTTTCTTT
TRBJ2-2 TRBD2 many TRBV7-2 CASSSPGLAGPGELFF TGTGCCAGCAGCTCTCCGGGACTAGCGGGGCCCGGGGAGCTGTTTTTT
TRBJ2-7 TRBD2 many TRBV3-1 CASSQSSGGMSEQYF TGTGCCAGCAGCCAATCTAGCGGGGGCATGAGCGAGCAGTACTTC
TRBJ1-4 TRBD1 NA TRBV7-9 CASGRTGERLFF TGTGCCAGCGGCCGGACAGGGGAAAGACTGTTTTTT
TRBJ1-4 TRBD1 many TRBV15 CATSRATTGDEKLFF TGTGCCACCAGCAGAGCAACGACAGGGGATGAAAAACTGTTTTTT
TRBJ2-7 TRBD1 many TRBV27 CASSSSGTGPLEQYF TGTGCCAGCAGTTCCTCCGGGACAGGACCTCTCGAGCAGTACTTC
TRBJ2-2 TRBD2 NA TRBV6-5 CASSYSRGLAGWPGELFF TGTGCCAGCAGTTACTCGCGTGGACTAGCGGGTTGGCCCGGGGAGCTGTTTTTT
TRBJ2-1 NA many TRBV4-1 CASSQDRSSYNEQFF TGCGCCAGCAGCCAAGACAGAAGCTCCTACAATGAGCAGTTCTTC
TRBJ1-5 NA NA TRBV28 CASSFLRRGYQPQHF TGTGCCAGCAGTTTCCTCAGACGGGGATATCAGCCCCAGCATTTT
TRBJ1-6 NA many TRBV9 CASSPSGGLGPSSYNSPLHF TGTGCCAGCAGCCCCTCTGGGGGTCTGGGGCCGAGCTCCTATAATTCACCCCTCCACTTT
TRBJ1-2 NA many TRBV29-1 CSAGGTAGYTF TGCAGCGCCGGCGGGACCGCAGGCTACACCTTC
TRBJ1-6 NA NA TRBV7-9 CASSQDRPSSYNSPLHF TGTGCCAGCAGTCAAGACAGACCGAGCTCCTATAATTCACCCCTCCACTTT
TRBJ1-6 NA NA TRBV29-1 CSVEQTIIHPPHF TGCAGCGTTGAGCAGACTATAATTCACCCCCCCCACTTT
TRBJ1-4 NA many TRBV3-1 CASSHTGSWDEKLFF TGTGCCAGCAGCCATACCGGGAGCTGGGATGAAAAACTGTTTTTT
TRBJ2-3 TRBD2 many TRBV6-1 CASTPNGRDTQYF TGTGCCAGCACTCCGAACGGGAGGGATACGCAGTATTTT
TRBJ2-3 TRBD2 NA TRBV12-3/TRBV12-4 CASSNTGGIDTQYF TGTGCCAGCAGTAATACGGGGGGGATCGATACGCAGTATTTT
TRBJ1-4 TRBD1 once TRBV20-1 CSGDGPGGRGEKLFF TGCAGTGGGGATGGGCCAGGGGGTCGGGGGGAAAAACTGTTTTTT
TRBJ2-7 NA many TRBV11-1 CASSLGWQSVEQYF TGTGCCAGCAGCTTAGGGTGGCAGTCCGTCGAGCAGTACTTC
TRBJ1-1 NA few TRBV7-3 CASSLTTQNTEAFF TGTGCCAGCAGCTTAACAACGCAGAACACTGAAGCTTTCTTT
TRBJ2-4 TRBD1 many TRBV10-3 CAISEGDRGQNIQYF TGTGCCATCAGTGAAGGGGACAGGGGGCAAAACATTCAGTACTTC
TRBJ1-6 TRBD1 NA TRBV6-4 CASSRAGTGTWSPLHF TGTGCCAGCAGTCGGGCCGGGACAGGGACGTGGTCACCCCTCCACTTT
TRBJ2-7 TRBD2 medium-sized TRBV6-1 CASKREAGADEQYF TGTGCCAGCAAGCGGGAGGCAGGGGCCGACGAGCAGTACTTC
TRBJ2-1 NA NA TRBV6-6 CASSYSMDVHEQFF TGTGCCAGCAGTTACTCGATGGATGTTCATGAGCAGTTCTTC
TRBJ2-7 TRBD1 NA TRBV7-2 CASSHRALTGTVGSYEQYF TGTGCCAGCAGCCATCGAGCCCTCACCGGGACAGTTGGGTCCTACGAGCAGTACTTC
TRBJ2-3 NA many TRBV20-1 CSARDRTGSGDTQYF TGCAGTGCTAGAGATAGAACGGGGTCGGGAGATACGCAGTATTTT